The 18 T cell receptor beta chains below come from one sample, sequenced in a study of control samples from healthy donors and cancer patients. This table comes from immunoSEQ multiplex PCR, and its TCRdb copy is limited to in-frame clones, with some not included. The sample includes tens of thousands of clones, more than 70% seen only once; the top ten take approximately 12%. Sequencing was carried out using PBMCs. Every receptor here comes from a woman aged 55 to 70 with lung cancer.

This CDR3 is CASKSSGAEDYTF. The CDR3 nucleotides are TGTGCCAGCAAGAGTTCTGGGGCAGAAGATTACACCTTC. The chain carries TRBV2 and TRBJ1-2; D is possibly TRBD1 (5 bases). The CDR3 is 13 amino acids. The germline V gene has CDR1 SNHLY and CDR2 FYNNEI. Deletions cut 7 bases from V and 11 bases from J, with 20 bases between.

The V call is TRBV9, the J call TRBJ2-3; 9 nucleotides line up with TRBD1. J lost 4 bases, V lost 0 bases, and 0 bases had no gene match. Germline CDR1 and CDR2: SGDLS and YYNGEE. The CDR3 runs to 14 residues. The CDR3 nucleotides read TGTGCCAGCAGCGTAGGACAGGGGGCAGATACGCAGTATTTT. Translation: CASSVGQGADTQYF.

The rearrangement uses TRBV5-4 and TRBJ2-2, with 11 bases aligning to TRBD2. Germline-derived CDR1 and CDR2 are SGHNT and YYREEE (reference sequence). The J segment lost 1 base and the V segment lost 4 bases, leaving 3 bases of the junction unmatched. CDR3 length: 16 residues. The CDR3 bases are TGTGCCAGCAGCCCAGGGACTAGCGGGAACACCGGGGAGCTGTTTTTT. As protein: CASSPGTSGNTGELFF.

V is TRBV11-2 and J is TRBJ1-2, with D perhaps matching TRBD1 (6 bases). The germline V and J ends were trimmed by 0 bases and 4 bases, with 12 bases remaining between them. The germline CDR1 and CDR2 sequences are SGHAT and FQNNGV. The CDR3 extends over 15 amino acids. This CDR3 reads CASSLDLTGLYGYTF. The DNA of the CDR3 is TGTGCCAGCAGCTTAGACCTGACAGGCCTCTATGGCTACACCTTC.

This chain links TRBV7-6 with TRBJ2-5; TRBD1 agrees at 7 bases. Trimming cost V 5 bases and J 1 base; bases outside gene matches: 4. CDR3 length: 14 residues. CDR1 is SGHVS, CDR2 FNYEAQ, per germline. The CDR3 is CASSMGQTQETQYF. The CDR3 DNA reads as TGTGCCAGCAGCATGGGACAGACCCAAGAGACCCAGTACTTC. Complete variable domain (other parts from reference TRBV7-6 and TRBJ2-5): GAGVSQSPRYKVTKRGQDVALRCDPISGHVSLYWYRQALGQGPEFLTYFNYEAQQDKSGLPNDRFSAERPEGSISTLTIQRTEQRDSAMYRCASSMGQTQETQYFGPGTRLLVL.

The rearrangement joins TRBV10-2 to TRBJ2-7, with 11 bases fitting TRBD2. Germline V gene sequence: CDR1 WSHSY, CDR2 SAAADI. After removal of 5 bases from V and 0 bases from J, the junction contained 3 bases not matched to a gene. The CDR3 runs to 15 residues. CDR3 amino acids: CASSNSGRASYEQYF. In nucleotides, the CDR3 is TGCGCCAGCAGTAATAGCGGGAGGGCCTCCTACGAGCAGTACTTC.

This sequence joins TRBV19 and TRBJ1-2; TRBD1 agrees at 7 bases. V lost 6 bases, J lost 0 bases, and 10 bases stayed unmatched. The CDR3 has 16 amino acids. Germline-derived CDR1 and CDR2 are LNHDA and SQIVND (reference sequence). The CDR3 loop reads CASRSIGTGANYGYTF. The DNA of the CDR3 is TGTGCCAGTAGAAGTATAGGCACAGGGGCTAACTATGGCTACACCTTC.

This clone was recorded once. This chain links TRBV3-1 (or the pseudogene TRBV3-2) with TRBJ2-5; either TRBD1 or TRBD2 may supply D (5 bases each). Germline assignment: CDR1 LGHDT and CDR2 YNNKEL (reference sequence). The CDR3 has 15 residues. Deletions cut 2 bases from V and 2 bases from J, with 12 bases between. The CDR3 bases are TGTGCCAGCAGCCAACAGGGCTCGGGGCAAGAGACCCAGTACTTC. This codes for CASSQQGSGQETQYF.

Only one count was recorded for this clone. This rearrangement joins TRBV6-5 to TRBJ2-7; 9 bases align to TRBD1. CDR1 is MNHEY and CDR2 is SVGAGI in the germline V gene. The CDR3 runs 15 residues. The V gene end was trimmed by 7 bases and the J gene end by 5 bases; junction bases not matched to a gene: 12. In DNA form, the CDR3 reads TGTGCCAGCACTAACCCCGGACAGGGGCCCCACGAGCAGTACTTC. Residues: CASTNPGQGPHEQYF.

J is TRBJ1-6 and V is TRBV5-6; D possibly corresponds to TRBD1 (5 bases). Trimming stripped 2 bases from V and 6 bases from J, with 9 bases between. The germline V gene encodes CDR1 SGHDT and CDR2 YYEEEE. The CDR3 covers 14 residues. CDR3 in DNA: TGTGCCAGCAGCTTTCGAGGGGCTAATTCACCCCTCCACTTT. Amino acid sequence: CASSFRGANSPLHF.

This chain uses TRBV5-4 with TRBJ2-1, with 13 nucleotides matching TRBD2. The CDR3 sequence is 15 residues long. The V segment lost 4 bases and the J segment 10 bases; nucleotides outside the gene matches: 8. CDR1 is SGHNT and CDR2 is YYREEE in the germline V gene (reference sequence). The CDR3 is CASSLRTSGSGEQFF. The CDR3 DNA follows: TGTGCCAGCAGCCTTCGGACTAGCGGGAGCGGGGAGCAGTTCTTC.

The chain uses TRBV24-1 and TRBJ2-3, with a possible D match to TRBD2 (6 bases). Trimming left V 5 bases short and J 6 bases short, with 11 bases between. CDR3 length: 13 amino acids. Germline V lookup: CDR1 KGHDR, CDR2 SFDVKD. The CDR3 DNA follows: TGTGCCACCAGTGGACTAGGGGCCGATACGCAGTATTTT. The encoded protein is CATSGLGADTQYF.

The chain carries TRBV6-1 and TRBJ2-4, with D possibly matching TRBD1 (6 bases). The CDR3 runs to 14 residues. Germline CDR1 MNHNS, CDR2 SASEGT. Trimming took off 2 bases at V and 6 bases at J, with 11 bases between the two ends. In DNA form, the CDR3 reads TGTGCCAGCAGTGAACAGGGGTTTGGAAACATTCAGTACTTC. Translating it yields CASSEQGFGNIQYF.

This clone appeared a single time. The chain carries TRBV7-9 and TRBJ2-2; D unclear. V was trimmed by 7 bases and J by 9 bases, leaving 18 bases between them. Germline values: CDR1 SEHNR, CDR2 FQNEAQ (reference sequence). The CDR3 sequence is 14 residues long. The CDR3 bases are TGTGCCAGCACCCGGTGTCCTACCCCCCGGGAGCTGTTTTTT. Translated, it gives CASTRCPTPRELFF.

The chain couples TRBV6-1 to TRBJ1-2; the D gene is possibly TRBD1 (6 bases). Per the germline V gene, CDR1 is MNHNS and CDR2 is SASEGT. CDR3 length: 16 residues. Deletions cut 2 bases from V and 5 bases from J, with 18 bases between. For the CDR3, the DNA is TGTGCCAGCAGTGAACCCGGGGGCGCGTCGGTTTATGGCTACACCTTC. As protein: CASSEPGGASVYGYTF.

The chain employs TRBV18 and TRBJ1-3; no definite D call. This CDR3 has 13 amino acids. Germline V gives CDR1 KGHSH, CDR2 LQKENI. V was trimmed by 6 bases and J by 4 bases, leaving 10 bases between them. CDR3 DNA sequence: TGTGCCAGCTCGTCGGGATCAGGAAACACCATATATTTT. Its protein is CASSSGSGNTIYF.

The chain recombines TRBV7-6 with TRBJ2-5, with D uncertain. Germline-derived CDR1 and CDR2 are SGHVS and FNYEAQ. V lost 1 base and J 1 base, leaving 10 bases between the germline ends. This CDR3 has 15 amino acids. The CDR3 region is CASSLDPSIQETQYF. The CDR3 region has the DNA TGTGCCAGCAGCTTAGACCCGTCTATCCAAGAGACCCAGTACTTC.

V usage is TRBV5-6 and J usage is TRBJ2-5, with TRBD1 matching over 8 bases. The CDR3 sequence is 14 residues long. Germline values: CDR1 SGHDT, CDR2 YYEEEE. J was trimmed by 4 bases and V by 3 bases; bases with no gene match: 5. The CDR3 here is CASSSRTGRETQYF. The CDR3 DNA is TGTGCCAGCAGCTCTAGGACAGGGAGAGAGACCCAGTACTTC.